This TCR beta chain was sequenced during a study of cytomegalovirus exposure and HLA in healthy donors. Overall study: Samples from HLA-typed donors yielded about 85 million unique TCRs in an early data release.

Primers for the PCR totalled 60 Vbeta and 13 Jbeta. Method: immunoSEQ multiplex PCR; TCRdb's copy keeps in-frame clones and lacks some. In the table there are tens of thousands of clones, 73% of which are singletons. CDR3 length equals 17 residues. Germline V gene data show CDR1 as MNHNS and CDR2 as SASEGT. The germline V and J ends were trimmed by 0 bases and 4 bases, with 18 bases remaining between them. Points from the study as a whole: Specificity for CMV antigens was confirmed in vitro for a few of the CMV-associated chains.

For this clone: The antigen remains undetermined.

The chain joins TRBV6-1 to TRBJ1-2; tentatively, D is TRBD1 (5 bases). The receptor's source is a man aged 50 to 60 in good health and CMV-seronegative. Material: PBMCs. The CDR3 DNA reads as TGTGCCAGCAGTGAAGCAGAACTGAAGGGGCGCCTCTATGGCTACACCTTC. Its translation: CASSEAELKGRLYGYTF.